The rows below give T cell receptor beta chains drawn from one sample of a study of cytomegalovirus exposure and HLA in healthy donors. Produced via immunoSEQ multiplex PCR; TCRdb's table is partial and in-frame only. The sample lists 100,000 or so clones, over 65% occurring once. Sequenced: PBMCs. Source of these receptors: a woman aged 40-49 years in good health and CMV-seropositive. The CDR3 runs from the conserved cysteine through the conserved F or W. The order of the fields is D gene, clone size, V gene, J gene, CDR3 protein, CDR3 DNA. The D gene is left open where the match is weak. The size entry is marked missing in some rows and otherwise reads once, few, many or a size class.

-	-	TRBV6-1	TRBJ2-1	CASRQGTGINNEQFF	TGTGCCAGCAGGCAGGGTACGGGCATAAACAATGAGCAGTTCTTC
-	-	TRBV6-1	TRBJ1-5	CASGDRQPQHF	TGTGCCAGCGGTGACCGTCAGCCCCAGCATTTT
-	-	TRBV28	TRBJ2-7	CASQQGYEQYF	TGTGCCAGCCAACAGGGCTACGAGCAGTACTTC
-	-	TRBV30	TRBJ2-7	CAWSTHSYEQYF	TGTGCCTGGTCAACACACTCCTACGAGCAGTACTTC
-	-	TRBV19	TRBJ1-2	CASGRDTYGYTF	TGTGCCAGTGGACGGGACACCTATGGCTACACCTTC
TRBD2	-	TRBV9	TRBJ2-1	CASSVGQRESTLPKDEQFF	TGTGCCAGCAGCGTAGGCCAGCGGGAGAGCACTCTTCCCAAGGATGAGCAGTTCTTC
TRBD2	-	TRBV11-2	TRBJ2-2	CASSPRGVGGSGELFF	TGTGCCAGCAGCCCCCGGGGGGTGGGGGGGTCCGGGGAGCTGTTTTTT
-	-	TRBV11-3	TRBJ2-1	CASSLLAGSHEQFF	TGTGCCAGCAGCTTGCTCGCGGGATCTCATGAGCAGTTCTTC
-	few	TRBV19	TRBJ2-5	CASSARLGQRPRETQYF	TGTGCCAGTAGCGCCAGACTTGGACAGAGACCAAGAGAGACCCAGTACTTC
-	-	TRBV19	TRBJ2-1	CASSIDARPNEQFF	TGTGCCAGTAGTATAGACGCTAGGCCCAATGAGCAGTTCTTC
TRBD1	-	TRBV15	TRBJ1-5	CATSSARTGGEINQPQHF	TGTGCCACCAGCAGCGCCCGCACAGGGGGGGAAATCAATCAGCCCCAGCATTTT
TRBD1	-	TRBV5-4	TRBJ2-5	CASSLNRGETQYF	TGTGCCAGCAGCTTGAACAGGGGAGAGACCCAGTACTTC
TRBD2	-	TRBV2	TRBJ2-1	CATTSGGYNEQFF	TGTGCCACTACTAGCGGAGGCTACAATGAGCAGTTCTTC
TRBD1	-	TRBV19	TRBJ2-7	CASSRQGASYEQYF	TGTGCCAGTAGTAGACAGGGGGCGTCGTACGAGCAGTACTTC
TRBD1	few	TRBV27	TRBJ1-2	CASRYIGQGRVYGYTF	TGTGCCAGCCGTTACATAGGACAGGGTCGAGTCTATGGCTACACCTTC
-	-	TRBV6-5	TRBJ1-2	CASSEVTGLGGYTF	TGTGCCAGCAGTGAAGTAACAGGGTTGGGAGGCTACACCTTC
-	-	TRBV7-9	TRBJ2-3	CASSLAGADTQYF	TGTGCCAGCAGCTTAGCGGGAGCAGATACGCAGTATTTT
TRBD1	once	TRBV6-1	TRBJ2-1	CASSERDRGYNEQFF	TGTGCCAGCAGTGAAAGGGACAGGGGCTACAATGAGCAGTTCTTC
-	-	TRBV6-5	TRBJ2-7	CASSYGFDNRYEQYF	TGTGCCAGCAGTTACGGGTTCGACAATAGGTACGAGCAGTACTTC
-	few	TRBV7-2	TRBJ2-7	CASSLPGVGYEQYF	TGTGCCAGCAGCTTACCGGGAGTTGGCTACGAGCAGTACTTC
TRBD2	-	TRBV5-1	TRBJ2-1	CASSLLAGDGEQFF	TGCGCCAGCAGCTTGCTAGCGGGAGACGGTGAGCAGTTCTTC
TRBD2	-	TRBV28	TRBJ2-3	CASSSGGEGDTQYF	TGTGCCAGCAGCTCTGGCGGGGAGGGAGATACGCAGTATTTT
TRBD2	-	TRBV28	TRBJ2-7	CASSLGGSGRVYEQYF	TGTGCCAGCAGTTTGGGGGGAAGCGGGAGAGTTTACGAGCAGTACTTC
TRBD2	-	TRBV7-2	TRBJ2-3	CASSEGTSGYTQYF	TGTGCCAGCAGCGAGGGGACTAGCGGTTATACGCAGTATTTT
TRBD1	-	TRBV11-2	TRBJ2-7	CASSPGQIYEQYF	TGTGCCAGCAGCCCGGGACAGATCTACGAGCAGTACTTC